One and the same sample provided the 20 T cell receptor beta chains below, sequenced in a study of shared clonotypes between healthy human individuals. Some clones are missing from TCRdb's copy, which holds only in-frame ones; the method was immunoSEQ multiplex PCR. The table shows around 510,000 clones, with approximately 94% occurring only once. The sample taken for sequencing was naive CD4+ T cells sorted from blood. Subset denoted: CD45RA+ positively selected. These receptors all stem from a woman aged 25-40 years in good health.

The chain links TRBV28 to TRBJ2-7; D ambiguous. Germline assignment: CDR1 MDHEN and CDR2 SYDVKM. This CDR3 spans 13 amino acids. Trimming removed 6 bases at V and 2 bases at J, with 11 bases between. The CDR3 sequence: CASRDGLTYEQYF. CDR3 bases: TGTGCCAGCAGGGATGGGCTAACCTACGAGCAGTACTTC.

This chain connects TRBV28 to TRBJ2-5; 7 nucleotides line up with TRBD1. CDR3 length: 14 residues. V shed 5 bases, J shed 4 bases, and the junction held 7 bases outside the gene matches. Germline assignment: CDR1 MDHEN and CDR2 SYDVKM. CDR3 loop: CASSRDSFRETQYF. The CDR3 nucleotides are TGTGCCAGCAGTCGGGACAGTTTCAGAGAGACCCAGTACTTC. The whole variable domain, remainder taken from reference TRBV28 and TRBJ2-5, is DVKVTQSSRYLVKRTGEKVFLECVQDMDHENMFWYRQDPGLGLRLIYFSYDVKMKEKGDIPEGYSVSREKKERFSLILESASTNQTSMYLCASSRDSFRETQYFGPGTRLLVL.

The chain carries TRBV5-1 and TRBJ2-7; 8 bases are a match to TRBD1. Germline loops: CDR1 SGHRS, CDR2 YFSETQ. The V and J ends lost 0 bases and 0 bases, in that order; junction bases with no gene match: 5. The CDR3 is made up of 16 amino acids. CDR3 amino acids: CASSLGTGGGSYEQYF. CDR3 DNA sequence: TGCGCCAGCAGCTTGGGAACAGGGGGTGGCTCCTACGAGCAGTACTTC.

The V call is TRBV7-6, the J call TRBJ2-2; D is tentatively TRBD1 or TRBD2 (5 bases each). The V end lost 8 bases, the J end lost 6 bases, and 19 bases lay between the germline ends. CDR1 and CDR2 from the germline V gene are SGHVS and FNYEAQ. The CDR3 is made up of 15 amino acids. The CDR3 nucleotides are TGTGCCAGCGGGGAAGGGACGGGCGGCGCCGGGGAGCTGTTTTTT. Translation gives CASGEGTGGAGELFF.

The chain is built from TRBV18 and TRBJ2-5, with TRBD2 matching 7 bases. V shed 3 bases and J 5 bases; nucleotides not matched to a gene: 15. This CDR3 spans 17 amino acids. CDR1 is KGHSH and CDR2 is LQKENI in the germline V gene. The CDR3 coding sequence is TGTGCCAGCTCACCGCTGCCTGGCGGGAGTTCCAAGGAGACCCAGTACTTC. Translated, it gives CASSPLPGGSSKETQYF.

The chain joins TRBV10-3 to TRBJ1-4; 7 bases align to TRBD1. Unmatched junction bases numbered 8, after V lost 8 bases and J lost 2 bases. This CDR3 has 15 amino acids. Germline V lookup: CDR1 ENHRY, CDR2 SYGVKD. CDR3 protein: CAIGSSTGTNEKLFF. CDR3 coding DNA: TGTGCCATCGGGAGTTCGACAGGGACTAATGAAAAACTGTTTTTT.

This clone came up once. The sample holds other DNA sequences that translate to the same CDR3. J is TRBJ2-7 and V is TRBV5-1; D is tentatively TRBD1 or TRBD2 (5 bases each). Germline CDR1 and CDR2: SGHRS and YFSETQ. The CDR3 sequence is 13 residues long. Trimming took 3 bases from V and 0 from J, leaving 7 bases between them. The CDR3: CASSSGSSYEQYF. The CDR3 DNA sequence: TGCGCCAGCAGCTCAGGGAGCTCCTACGAGCAGTACTTC.

The chain has TRBV7-9 and TRBJ2-2; 7 bases are a match to TRBD1. CDR1 SEHNR and CDR2 FQNEAQ come from the germline V gene (reference sequence). The CDR3 runs to 16 residues. The junction had 8 bases not matched to a gene; V was cut back by 5 bases and J by 2 bases. CDR3 nucleotides: TGTGCCAGCAGCCCGGGACAGATCGTAAACACCGGGGAGCTGTTTTTT. It yields the protein CASSPGQIVNTGELFF.

This chain joins TRBV28 and TRBJ2-5, with 7 positions matching TRBD1. CDR1 MDHEN and CDR2 SYDVKM come from the germline V gene. This CDR3 has 16 amino acids. J lost 7 bases, V lost 2 bases, and 13 bases had no gene match. The CDR3 DNA follows: TGTGCCAGCAGTTTAGAGATACAGGGGTATGCAGTGACCCAGTACTTC. Translation gives CASSLEIQGYAVTQYF.

V gene TRBV29-1 combines with J gene TRBJ2-7, with D possibly being TRBD1 (5 bases). V was cut by 4 bases and J by 2 bases, with 15 bases left in between. This CDR3 has 14 amino acids. CDR1 and CDR2 from the germline V gene are SQVTM and ANQGSEA. In nucleotides, the CDR3 is TGCAGCGTTGTGAATCAGGGTCCCCCCTACGAGCAGTACTTC. It encodes CSVVNQGPPYEQYF.

CDR3 in amino acids: CASYKTTGGPNEKLFF. The CDR3 nucleotides read TGTGCCAGCTATAAAACGACAGGGGGTCCTAATGAAAAACTGTTTTTT. The chain couples TRBV28 to TRBJ1-4; TRBD1 matches 9 bases. Germline values: CDR1 MDHEN, CDR2 SYDVKM. This CDR3 spans 16 amino acids. V dropped 8 bases and J dropped 3; count of bases not matched to a gene: 10.

Remarks on this clone: This sample also contains other DNA sequences that code for the same CDR3. This chain joins TRBV18 and TRBJ2-1, with 12 positions matching TRBD2. The junction had 2 bases not matched to a gene; V was cut back by 4 bases and J by 4 bases. This CDR3 contains 15 residues. Germline V gene lookup returns CDR1 KGHSH and CDR2 LQKENI. The CDR3 here is CASSLGLAGYNEQFF. DNA for the CDR3: TGTGCCAGCTCACTCGGACTAGCGGGGTACAATGAGCAGTTCTTC.

CDR3 nucleotide sequence: TGTGCCAGCAGCCACAGCAGGATATCCAGTACAGATACGCAGTATTTT. It translates to CASSHSRISSTDTQYF. The genes are TRBV7-9 and TRBJ2-3; no clear D gene. V was trimmed by 5 bases and J by 3 bases, leaving 18 bases between them. CDR3 length equals 16 residues. Germline V CDR1 and CDR2: SEHNR, FQNEAQ (reference sequence).

The chain employs TRBV11-2 and TRBJ1-1; tentatively, D is TRBD1 (6 bases). V was cut by 4 bases and J by 0 bases, with 9 bases left in between. This CDR3 is built from 14 residues. CDR1 is SGHAT and CDR2 is FQNNGV in the germline V gene. The CDR3 DNA reads as TGTGCCAGCAGCTGGACAGCTTTGAACACTGAAGCTTTCTTT. This encodes CASSWTALNTEAFF.

The V and J genes are TRBV5-5 and TRBJ1-2; D uncertain. V dropped 5 bases and J dropped 2 bases, with 7 bases sitting between them. CDR3 length: 12 residues. Germline-derived CDR1 and CDR2 are SGHKS and YYEKEE (reference sequence). In DNA form, the CDR3 reads TGTGCCAGCAGTCGGATGAACTATGGCTACACCTTC. This translates into CASSRMNYGYTF.

The chain couples TRBV19 to TRBJ2-3, with D maybe TRBD2 (5 bases). Germline V lookup: CDR1 LNHDA, CDR2 SQIVND (reference sequence). CDR3 length: 16 amino acids. The V end was cut by 7 bases, the J end by 2 bases, with 19 bases between. DNA for the CDR3: TGTGCCAGTACCAAAGGGAGCGGACGATACACAGATACGCAGTATTTT. It specifies CASTKGSGRYTDTQYF.

The J gene is TRBJ2-3, the V gene TRBV5-5; D is unclear. In germline, CDR1 is SGHKS, CDR2 YYEKEE (reference sequence). Between the trimmed V and J ends, which lost 2 bases and 0 bases, there was a span of 10 bases. CDR3 length equals 15 residues. The CDR3 protein is CASSLSRKSTDTQYF. CDR3 nucleotides: TGTGCCAGCAGCTTAAGTAGGAAAAGCACAGATACGCAGTATTTT.

J is TRBJ2-7 and V is TRBV11-2, with 9 bases identical to TRBD1. CDR1 is SGHAT and CDR2 is FQNNGV in the germline V gene. The V gene end was trimmed by 4 bases and the J gene end by 3 bases; junction bases not matched to a gene: 13. This CDR3 has 17 residues. The CDR3 protein is CASSSTIAGTGIYEQYF. For the CDR3, the DNA is TGTGCCAGCAGCTCAACCATCGCCGGGACAGGGATCTACGAGCAGTACTTC.

The rearrangement joins TRBV2 to TRBJ2-5; no reliable D call. This CDR3 is 17 amino acids long. Trimming removed 3 bases from V and 3 bases from J, with 20 bases in between. Germline assignment: CDR1 SNHLY and CDR2 FYNNEI. The CDR3: CASSDPGPWQIKETQYF. The CDR3 DNA reads TGTGCCAGCAGTGACCCGGGCCCCTGGCAGATCAAAGAGACCCAGTACTTC.

The chain has TRBV6-5 and TRBJ1-1, with D maybe TRBD1 (5 bases). Germline lookup yields CDR1 MNHEY and CDR2 SVGAGI. This CDR3 contains 14 residues. V was shortened by 2 bases and J by 9 bases, with 16 bases between the two germline ends. The DNA of the CDR3 is TGTGCCAGCAGTTACGATCCGGGGGATCGGAAAGCTTTCTTT. This codes for CASSYDPGDRKAFF.